This is a list of T cell receptor beta chains from one sample in a study of blood T cell repertoires in COVID-19. The method was immunoSEQ multiplex PCR; TCRdb's version includes in-frame clones alone and lacks a portion of them. Counted here are approximately 270,000 clones, about 86% occurring once; the ten biggest clones make up over 1.2%. The material sequenced was peripheral blood. Source of these receptors: an elderly man with acute or convalescent COVID-19. CDR3s include the opening cysteine and the closing phenylalanine or tryptophan.

cdr3_aa	v_call	cdr3_length	j_call
CASSRTGDTEAFF	TRBV6-5	13	TRBJ1-1
CASSEGREETQYF	TRBV2	13	TRBJ2-5
CASSYRGGTGELFF	TRBV6-6	14	TRBJ2-2
CASSSRTGGTEAFF	TRBV7-3	14	TRBJ1-1
CASSLPLGDRSYGYTF	TRBV5-4	16	TRBJ1-2
CASSSLAGGPSETQYF	TRBV5-1	16	TRBJ2-5
CASSHQRGGRDTQYF	TRBV27	15	TRBJ2-3
CASSGRTGIVYEQYF	TRBV7-2	15	TRBJ2-7
CASSETGGRAEAFF	TRBV9	14	TRBJ1-1
CASSLQIAGGISYEQYF	TRBV5-6	17	TRBJ2-7
CASSFAGGGANVLTF	TRBV5-5	15	TRBJ2-6
CASSAQVTGAGANVLTF	TRBV9	17	TRBJ2-6
CASSQESGKNEQYF	TRBV23-1	14	TRBJ2-7
CASALQGYSNQPQHF	TRBV7-2	15	TRBJ1-5
CASSYEGVGGLDEQYF	TRBV6-2/TRBV6-3	16	TRBJ2-7
CASSGDRRTPQHF	TRBV6-6	13	TRBJ1-5
CAIMAGDGDTQYF	TRBV10-3	13	TRBJ2-3
CASSEGRTAINYGYTF	TRBV2	16	TRBJ1-2
CASSLANYGYTF	TRBV12-3/TRBV12-4	12	TRBJ1-2
CASSPETSGENTGELFF	TRBV18	17	TRBJ2-2
CASSLTWTGYTGELFF	TRBV4-3	16	TRBJ2-2
CASSPWTGGDYGYTF	TRBV18	15	TRBJ1-2
CASTSGGFAFF	TRBV27	11	TRBJ1-1
CASSPGLQGNTEAFF	TRBV18	15	TRBJ1-1
CSGSGIMNTEAFF	TRBV29-1	13	TRBJ1-1
CASSSHTGNEQFF	TRBV5-5	13	TRBJ2-1
CASTESTTGGEAFF	TRBV5-5	14	TRBJ1-1
CASSFRSNYGYTF	TRBV28	13	TRBJ1-2
CASSPQGTATNNEQFF	TRBV11-2	16	TRBJ2-1
CASSISGGWNEQFF	TRBV19	14	TRBJ2-1
CASRGRGKGLETQYF	TRBV6-5	15	TRBJ2-5
CASSFGTWSSYEQYF	TRBV28	15	TRBJ2-7
CASSLQGTRAKNIQYF	TRBV7-2	16	TRBJ2-4
CASSKARTGDLHNSPLHF	TRBV21-1	18	TRBJ1-6
CASREGSGTYEQYF	TRBV5-1	14	TRBJ2-7
CASSQVFQGSEKLFF	TRBV4-2	15	TRBJ1-4
CASSLVAGGPDEQFF	TRBV7-6	15	TRBJ2-1
CASTGVRGNQPQHF	TRBV28	14	TRBJ1-5
CATSGTALGYGYTF	TRBV24-1	14	TRBJ1-2
CKEEGGELFF	TRBV20-1	10	TRBJ2-2
CASSPQGGPHGYTF	TRBV9	14	TRBJ1-2
CASSVSTGGLYEQYF	TRBV9	15	TRBJ2-7
CASRNTAGANVLTF	TRBV5-1	14	TRBJ2-6
CASRETGRYGYTF	TRBV19	13	TRBJ1-2
CASSLWGRGYGYTF	TRBV5-4	14	TRBJ1-2
CASSQNRLAYEQYF	TRBV4-3	14	TRBJ2-7
CASSLQGTGTYEQYF	TRBV6-2/TRBV6-3	15	TRBJ2-7
CASSFGGYGYTF	TRBV7-9	12	TRBJ1-2
CASSQTGRSRGYTF	TRBV14	14	TRBJ1-2
CASTLGRGETDTQYF	TRBV7-9	15	TRBJ2-3